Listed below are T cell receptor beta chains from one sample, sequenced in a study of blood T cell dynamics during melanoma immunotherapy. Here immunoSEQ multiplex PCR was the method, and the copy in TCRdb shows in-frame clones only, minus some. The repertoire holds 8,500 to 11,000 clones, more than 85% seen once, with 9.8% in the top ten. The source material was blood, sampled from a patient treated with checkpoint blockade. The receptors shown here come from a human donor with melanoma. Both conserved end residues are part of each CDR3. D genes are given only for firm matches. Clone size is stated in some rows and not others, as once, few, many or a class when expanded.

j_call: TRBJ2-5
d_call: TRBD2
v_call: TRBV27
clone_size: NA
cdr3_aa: CASSLIPLAGGQETQYF
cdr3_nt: TGTGCCAGCAGTTTAATCCCACTAGCGGGGGGGCAGGAGACCCAGTACTTC

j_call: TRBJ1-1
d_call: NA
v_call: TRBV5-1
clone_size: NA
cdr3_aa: CASSSGARDTEAFF
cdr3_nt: TGCGCCAGCAGCTCTGGGGCTAGGGACACTGAAGCTTTCTTT

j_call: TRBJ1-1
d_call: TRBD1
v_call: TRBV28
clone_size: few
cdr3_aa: CASSAYYRGTEAFF
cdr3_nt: TGTGCCAGCAGTGCGTATTACAGGGGTACTGAAGCTTTCTTT

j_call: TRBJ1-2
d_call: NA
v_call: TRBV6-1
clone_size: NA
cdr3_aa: CASSEPGGTGGYTF
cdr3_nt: TGTGCCAGCAGTGAACCGGGGGGGACCGGTGGCTACACCTTC

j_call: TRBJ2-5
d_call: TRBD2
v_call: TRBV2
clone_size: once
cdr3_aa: CASSGVSGMGETQYF
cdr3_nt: TGTGCCAGCAGTGGGGTTAGCGGGATGGGAGAGACCCAGTACTTC

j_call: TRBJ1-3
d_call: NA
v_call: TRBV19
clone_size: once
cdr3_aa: CASTPVFSGNTIYF
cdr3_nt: TGTGCCAGTACCCCAGTTTTCTCTGGAAACACCATATATTTT

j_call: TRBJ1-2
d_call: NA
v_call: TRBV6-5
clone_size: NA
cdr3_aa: CASRPGTGGYTF
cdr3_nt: TGTGCCAGCAGACCCGGTACGGGGGGCTACACCTTC

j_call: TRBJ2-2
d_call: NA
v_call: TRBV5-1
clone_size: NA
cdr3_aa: CASSLAQGYTGELFF
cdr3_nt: TGCGCCAGCAGCTTGGCCCAGGGGTACACCGGGGAGCTGTTTTTT

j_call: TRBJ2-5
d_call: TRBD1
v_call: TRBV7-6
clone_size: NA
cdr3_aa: CASSLGTGGVETQYF
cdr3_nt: TGTGCCAGCAGCTTAGGGACAGGGGGTGTCGAGACCCAGTACTTC

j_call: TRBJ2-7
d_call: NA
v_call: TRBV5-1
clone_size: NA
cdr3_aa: CASSFNGQGSLYEQYF
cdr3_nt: TGCGCCAGCAGCTTCAACGGGCAGGGGAGCCTCTACGAGCAGTACTTC

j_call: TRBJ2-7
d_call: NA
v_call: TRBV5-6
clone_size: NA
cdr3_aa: CASSLFRAHEQYF
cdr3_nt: TGTGCCAGCAGCTTATTTCGAGCACACGAGCAGTACTTC

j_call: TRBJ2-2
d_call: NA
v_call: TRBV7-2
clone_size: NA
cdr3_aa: CASSLFHRMEGWGTGELFF
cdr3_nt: TGTGCCAGCAGCTTATTCCATAGGATGGAGGGGTGGGGCACCGGGGAGCTGTTTTTT

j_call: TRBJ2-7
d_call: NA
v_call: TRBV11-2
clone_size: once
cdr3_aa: CASSFNGDGEQYF
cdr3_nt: TGTGCCAGCAGCTTTAACGGCGACGGCGAGCAGTACTTC

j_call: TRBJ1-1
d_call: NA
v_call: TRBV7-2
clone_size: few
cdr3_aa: CASSLGEGGNTEAFF
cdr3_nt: TGTGCCAGCAGCTTAGGGGAGGGGGGTAACACTGAAGCTTTCTTT

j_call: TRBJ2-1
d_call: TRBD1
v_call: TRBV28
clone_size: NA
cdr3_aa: CASSIRGNGNEQFF
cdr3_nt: TGTGCCAGCAGCATCAGGGGGAACGGCAATGAGCAGTTCTTC

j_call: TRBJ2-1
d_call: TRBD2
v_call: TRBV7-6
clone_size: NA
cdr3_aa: CASSPSAGSYNEQFF
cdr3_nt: TGTGCCAGCAGCCCCTCAGCGGGGTCCTACAATGAGCAGTTCTTC

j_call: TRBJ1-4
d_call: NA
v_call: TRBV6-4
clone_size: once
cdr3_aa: CASSEGSGYGEKLFF
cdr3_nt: TGTGCCAGCAGTGAAGGGTCAGGGTACGGAGAAAAACTGTTTTTT

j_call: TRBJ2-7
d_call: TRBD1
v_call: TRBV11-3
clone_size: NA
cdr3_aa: CASSPGDSYEQYF
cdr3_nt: TGTGCCAGCAGCCCCGGGGACAGCTACGAGCAGTACTTC

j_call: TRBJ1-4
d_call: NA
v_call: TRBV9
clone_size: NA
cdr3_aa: CASSWGQVREEKLFF
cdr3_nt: TGTGCCAGCAGCTGGGGGCAGGTACGAGAAGAAAAACTGTTTTTT

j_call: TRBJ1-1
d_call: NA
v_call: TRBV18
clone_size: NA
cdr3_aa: CASSPKDRAFF
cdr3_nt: TGTGCCAGCTCACCAAAAGACAGAGCTTTCTTT

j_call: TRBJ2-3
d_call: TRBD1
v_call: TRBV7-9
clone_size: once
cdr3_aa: CASSMGQGNSDTQYF
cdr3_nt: TGTGCCAGCAGCATGGGACAGGGAAATTCAGATACGCAGTATTTT

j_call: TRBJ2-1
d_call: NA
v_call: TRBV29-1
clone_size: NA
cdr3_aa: CSVDVGGWEQFF
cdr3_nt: TGCAGCGTTGATGTGGGGGGCTGGGAGCAGTTCTTC

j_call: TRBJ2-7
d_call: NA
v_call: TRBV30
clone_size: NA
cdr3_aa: CAWSTYEQYF
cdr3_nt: TGTGCCTGGAGCACCTACGAGCAGTACTTC

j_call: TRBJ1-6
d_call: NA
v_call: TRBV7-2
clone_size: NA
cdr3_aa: CASSLVGRYSGNSPLHF
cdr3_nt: TGTGCCAGCAGCTTAGTCGGCAGGTACAGTGGTAATTCACCCCTCCACTTT

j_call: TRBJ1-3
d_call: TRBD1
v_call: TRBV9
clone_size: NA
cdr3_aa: CASSTGQGSFINTIYF
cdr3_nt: TGTGCCAGCAGCACGGGACAGGGGTCATTCATAAACACCATATATTTT

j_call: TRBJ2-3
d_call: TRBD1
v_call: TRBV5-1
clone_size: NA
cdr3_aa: CASSPRQGSTDTQYF
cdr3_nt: TGCGCCAGCAGCCCCCGACAGGGTAGCACAGATACGCAGTATTTT

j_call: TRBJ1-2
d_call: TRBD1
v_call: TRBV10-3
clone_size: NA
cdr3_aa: CAISEVSGGNGYTF
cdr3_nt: TGTGCCATCAGTGAGGTTTCAGGGGGGAATGGCTACACCTTC

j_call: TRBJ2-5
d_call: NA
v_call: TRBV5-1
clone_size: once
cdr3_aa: CASSSGMQETQYF
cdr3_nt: TGCGCCAGCAGCTCCGGGATGCAAGAGACCCAGTACTTC